The text below deals with one TCR beta chain. CDR1 is LNHDA, CDR2 SQIVND, per germline (reference sequence). The CDR3 has 15 amino acids. After removal of 6 bases from V and 2 bases from J, the junction contained 6 bases not matched to a gene. This sample stems from a study of cytomegalovirus exposure and HLA in healthy donors. PCR primers comprised 60 Vbeta and 13 Jbeta primers. Clones were sequenced by immunoSEQ multiplex PCR, and TCRdb holds only the in-frame ones, with some missing. The sample shows around 220,000 clones, roughly 80% of them seen only once. V gene TRBV19 combines with J gene TRBJ2-7, with 11 nucleotides matching TRBD1. What was sequenced was PBMCs. The origin of this receptor is a girl aged 2 to 10 in good health and CMV-seronegative. CDR3 sequence: CASSGGTGGTYEQYF. CDR3 sequence (DNA): TGTGCCAGTAGCGGTGGGACAGGGGGAACCTACGAGCAGTACTTC.